Below, 25 T cell receptor beta chains from the same sample are listed, as sequenced in a study of cytomegalovirus exposure and HLA in healthy donors. Researchers ran the PCR with 60 Vbeta and 13 Jbeta primers. Using immunoSEQ multiplex PCR, the repertoire was profiled, and TCRdb retains in-frame clones only, with some absent. The sample records about 130,000 clones, roughly 70% being singletons. The sequenced material came from PBMCs. All receptors come from a man aged 18 to 30 in good health and CMV-seropositive.

Only one count was recorded for this clone. J is TRBJ2-7 and V is TRBV28, with D unresolved. The CDR3 runs 12 residues. Trimming removed 7 bases from V and 0 bases from J, with 7 bases in between. Germline CDR1 MDHEN, CDR2 SYDVKM. The CDR3: CASNPDSYEQYF. The CDR3 DNA reads as TGTGCCAGCAACCCAGACTCCTACGAGCAGTACTTC.

The chain joins TRBV27 to TRBJ2-1; D gene ambiguous. Trimming removed 7 bases at V and 6 bases at J, with 16 bases between. Looked up from germline, CDR1 is MNHEY and CDR2 is SMNVEV (reference sequence). This CDR3 is built from 14 residues. The CDR3 loop is CASNPDVAANEQFF. The CDR3 DNA reads TGTGCCAGCAACCCCGACGTTGCGGCCAATGAGCAGTTCTTC.

This clone occurred a few times. This sequence joins TRBV28 and TRBJ1-5, with D possibly TRBD1 on 6 matching bases. The germline V gene has CDR1 MDHEN and CDR2 SYDVKM. The ends were cut back, 8 bases at V and 5 bases at J, with 10 bases in the middle. The CDR3 consists of 12 residues. The CDR3 nucleotides read TGTGCCAGCCAGGGGATCTATCAGCCCCAGCATTTT. This sequence encodes CASQGIYQPQHF. The whole variable domain, filled in from reference TRBV28 and TRBJ1-5, reads DVKVTQSSRYLVKRTGEKVFLECVQDMDHENMFWYRQDPGLGLRLIYFSYDVKMKEKGDIPEGYSVSREKKERFSLILESASTNQTSMYLCASQGIYQPQHFGDGTRLSIL.

The rearrangement uses TRBV5-1 and TRBJ2-2; D possibly corresponds to TRBD2 (6 bases). The CDR3 has 16 residues. Germline V gives CDR1 SGHRS, CDR2 YFSETQ. Trimming stripped 7 bases from V and 0 bases from J, with 16 bases between. CDR3 protein: CASVAYPGANTGELFF. In nucleotides, the CDR3 is TGCGCCAGCGTGGCCTACCCGGGGGCGAACACCGGGGAGCTGTTTTTT.

The gene calls are TRBV11-3 and TRBJ2-1; 9 nucleotides line up with TRBD1. This CDR3 is built from 15 residues. V shed 5 bases, J shed 5 bases, and the junction held 7 bases outside the gene matches. Per germline, CDR1 SGHNT and CDR2 YENEEA. In nucleotides, the CDR3 is TGTGCCAGCAGCCCCGGGACAGGGAGGGACAATGAGCAGTTCTTC. Translated, it gives CASSPGTGRDNEQFF. Variable domain in full (rest from reference TRBV11-3 and TRBJ2-1): EAGVVQSPRYKIIEKKQPVAFWCNPISGHNTLYWYLQNLGQGPELLIRYENEEAVDDSQLPKDRFSAERLKGVDSTLKIQPAELGDSAVYLCASSPGTGRDNEQFFGPGTRLTVL.

V and J are TRBV5-4 and TRBJ2-5; 11 positions match TRBD2. Germline loops: CDR1 SGHNT, CDR2 YYREEE (reference sequence). The CDR3 spans 16 residues. V lost 0 bases to trimming and J lost 5 bases; unmatched junction nucleotides: 6. The CDR3, as DNA: TGTGCCAGCAGCTTGGGTAGCGGGGGGGCCTGGGAGACCCAGTACTTC. Translating it yields CASSLGSGGAWETQYF.

The V gene is TRBV27, the J gene TRBJ2-3, with TRBD1 matching 9 bases. Germline-derived CDR1 and CDR2 are MNHEY and SMNVEV (reference sequence). The V and J ends lost 5 bases and 2 bases, in that order; junction bases with no gene match: 8. CDR3 length equals 16 residues. The CDR3 DNA is TGTGCCAGCAGTCCTTGGACAGGGGCGAACACAGATACGCAGTATTTT. Translated: CASSPWTGANTDTQYF.

This clone was observed a single time. This rearrangement joins TRBV6-5 to TRBJ2-3, with 9 bases fitting TRBD1. This CDR3 is built from 15 residues. J lost 4 bases, V lost 5 bases, and 7 bases had no gene match. Germline-derived CDR1 and CDR2 are MNHEY and SVGAGI. CDR3: CASSNTGGRADTQYF. CDR3 coding DNA: TGTGCCAGCAGTAACACAGGGGGCAGAGCAGATACGCAGTATTTT.

This clone was detected only a few times. The identical CDR3 is also encoded by other nucleotide sequences in the sample. V is TRBV6-5 and J is TRBJ1-5; D gene ambiguous. Trimming took off 2 bases at V and 4 bases at J, with 6 bases between the two ends. From germline, CDR1 is MNHEY and CDR2 SVGAGI. This CDR3 spans 13 amino acids. The CDR3 loop is CASSYGRNQPQHF. The CDR3 region has the DNA TGTGCCAGCAGTTACGGGAGAAATCAGCCCCAGCATTTT.

The chain joins TRBV19 to TRBJ2-2, with 7 bases lining up with TRBD2. With 3 bases clipped from V and 1 base from J, the junction kept 5 bases outside the gene matches. The CDR3 extends over 16 amino acids. Germline CDR1 LNHDA, CDR2 SQIVND (reference sequence). DNA for the CDR3: TGTGCCAGTAGTATGTTCGGCGGGGGGAACACCGGGGAGCTGTTTTTT. This gives the protein CASSMFGGGNTGELFF.

The chain carries TRBV19 and TRBJ2-2; 11 bases agree with TRBD2. The CDR3 runs 17 residues. Per germline, CDR1 LNHDA and CDR2 SQIVND (reference sequence). The V and J ends lost 1 base and 1 base, in that order; junction bases with no gene match: 2. This chain's CDR3 is CASSIVTSGRNTGELFF. Here the CDR3 DNA reads TGTGCCAGTAGTATAGTAACTAGCGGGAGGAACACCGGGGAGCTGTTTTTT.

Turning to this clone: The same CDR3 also results from other DNA sequences found in this sample. The chain links TRBV19 to TRBJ2-7, with 9 bases fitting TRBD1. Germline lookup yields CDR1 LNHDA and CDR2 SQIVND (reference sequence). V shed 4 bases, J shed 4 bases, and the junction held 2 bases outside the gene matches. The CDR3 consists of 13 residues. CDR3 protein: CASSRDREYEQYF. CDR3 in DNA: TGTGCCAGTAGTAGGGACAGGGAGTACGAGCAGTACTTC.

This chain links TRBV11-3 with TRBJ2-1; D remains ambiguous. The germline gives CDR1 SGHNT, CDR2 YENEEA. V lost 3 bases and J 12 bases, leaving 15 bases between the germline ends. The CDR3 runs to 13 residues. The CDR3 is CASSFSQATGQFF. CDR3 nucleotides: TGTGCCAGCAGCTTCTCCCAGGCAACTGGGCAGTTCTTC.

V gene TRBV19 combines with J gene TRBJ1-1; D unresolved. Germline V lookup: CDR1 LNHDA, CDR2 SQIVND (reference sequence). The CDR3 spans 12 residues. V was cut by 7 bases and J by 11 bases, with 17 bases left in between. CDR3 in DNA: TGTGCCAGTAAGACCGACACGGCGCTGGCTTTCTTT. Translation gives CASKTDTALAFF.

This chain uses TRBV29-1 with TRBJ1-5, with D perhaps matching TRBD1 (5 bases). The CDR3 is 13 amino acids. V lost 4 bases and J 5 bases, leaving 12 bases between the germline ends. Germline V gene lookup returns CDR1 SQVTM and CDR2 ANQGSEA. The DNA for the CDR3 is TGCAGCGTTGGGGGGGTGGGGGATCAGCCCCAGCATTTT. Its protein is CSVGGVGDQPQHF.

V usage is TRBV10-3 and J usage is TRBJ2-7, with TRBD1 matching over 8 bases. Germline values: CDR1 ENHRY, CDR2 SYGVKD. The V segment lost 7 bases and the J segment 7 bases; nucleotides outside the gene matches: 12. The CDR3 is 14 residues long. The CDR3: CAITDGQGAGEQYF. CDR3 bases: TGTGCCATCACCGATGGTCAGGGGGCCGGGGAGCAGTACTTC.

The genes are TRBV7-2 and TRBJ2-7; a weak D match, TRBD1 (6 bases). The length of the CDR3 is 14 residues. Trimming left V 5 bases short and J 1 base short, with 12 bases between. In germline, CDR1 is SGHTA, CDR2 FQGNSA. The CDR3 loop reads CASSLGQLSYEQYF. In DNA form, the CDR3 reads TGTGCCAGCAGCCTAGGACAGCTTTCCTACGAGCAGTACTTC.

This chain connects TRBV7-9 to TRBJ2-7; TRBD2 matches 7 bases. The CDR3 covers 14 residues. In germline, CDR1 is SEHNR, CDR2 FQNEAQ (reference sequence). With 5 bases clipped from V and 1 base from J, the junction kept 5 bases outside the gene matches. This CDR3 reads CASSIRGVSYEQYF. DNA for the CDR3: TGTGCCAGCAGCATACGGGGGGTTTCCTACGAGCAGTACTTC. Drawing the rest from reference TRBV7-9 and TRBJ2-7, the complete variable domain is DTGVSQNPRHKITKRGQNVTFRCDPISEHNRLYWYRQTLGQGPEFLTYFQNEAQLEKSRLLSDRFSAERPKGSFSTLEIQRTEQGDSAMYLCASSIRGVSYEQYFGPGTRLTVT.

J is TRBJ1-5 and V is TRBV14; D not resolved. V shed 4 bases and J shed 0 bases, with 13 bases lying between them. The CDR3 consists of 16 residues. From germline, CDR1 is SGHDN and CDR2 FVKESK. CDR3 sequence reads: CASSLNTIYSNQPQHF. In DNA, the CDR3 is TGTGCCAGCAGCCTCAATACCATCTATAGCAATCAGCCCCAGCATTTT. Looking up the rest from reference TRBV14 and TRBJ1-5 gives the full variable domain: EAGVTQFPSHSVIEKGQTVTLRCDPISGHDNLYWYRRVMGKEIKFLLHFVKESKQDESGMPNNRFLAERTGGTYSTLKVQPAELEDSGVYFCASSLNTIYSNQPQHFGDGTRLSIL.

The chain has TRBV6-1 and TRBJ2-7; 7 bases map to TRBD2. The CDR3 totals 16 residues. Trimming took 0 bases from V and 1 from J; bases not matched to a gene: 6. Germline V lookup: CDR1 MNHNS, CDR2 SASEGT. Here the CDR3 DNA reads TGTGCCAGCAGTGAAGCCGAGCTAGCGGAGTCCTACGAGCAGTACTTC. It is translated as CASSEAELAESYEQYF.

This chain connects TRBV10-1 to TRBJ2-3; D might be TRBD2 (6 bases). This CDR3 is built from 13 residues. The V end was cut by 9 bases, the J end by 2 bases, with 12 bases between. CDR1 WNHNN and CDR2 SYGVQD come from the germline V gene (reference sequence). The CDR3 here is CASWDSDTDTQYF. The CDR3 DNA sequence: TGCGCCAGTTGGGACTCAGACACAGATACGCAGTATTTT.

The chain joins TRBV6-1 to TRBJ1-4, with D possibly TRBD1 on 6 matching bases. Trimming took off 0 bases at V and 3 bases at J, with 20 bases between the two ends. The CDR3 is made up of 19 amino acids. Germline-derived CDR1 and CDR2 are MNHNS and SASEGT. CDR3 nucleotide sequence: TGTGCCAGCAGTGAAGCCGGGACAAAAGTTCTTAATCCTAATGAAAAACTGTTTTTT. This codes for CASSEAGTKVLNPNEKLFF.

This clone was detected only once. The J gene is TRBJ2-5, the V gene TRBV5-1; maybe TRBD1 (6 bases). V dropped 3 bases and J dropped 1 base, with 19 bases sitting between them. CDR1 and CDR2 (germline): SGHRS, YFSETQ. CDR3 length: 17 residues. CDR3 loop: CASSSRKLQGPQETQYF. DNA for the CDR3: TGCGCCAGCAGCTCGAGGAAACTGCAGGGGCCCCAAGAGACCCAGTACTTC.

This clone was observed once. The chain recombines TRBV28 with TRBJ1-2; maybe TRBD1 (6 bases). With 2 bases removed from V and 5 bases from J, the gap between germline ends came to 9 bases. The germline gives CDR1 MDHEN, CDR2 SYDVKM. The CDR3 covers 13 residues. The CDR3 is CASSLVGQYGYTF. CDR3 bases: TGTGCCAGCAGTTTAGTCGGACAGTATGGCTACACCTTC.

The rearrangement links TRBV7-8 to TRBJ2-3; TRBD1 matches at 8 bases. CDR3 size: 16 residues. In germline, CDR1 is SGHVS, CDR2 FQNEAQ. Trimming removed 4 bases from V and 2 bases from J; junction bases left unmatched: 8. The CDR3 bases are TGTGCCAGCAGCTCCCCGGACAGGGCTCTCACAGATACGCAGTATTTT. Residues: CASSSPDRALTDTQYF. The entire variable domain, with the rest obtained from reference TRBV7-8 and TRBJ2-3, is as follows: GAGVSQSPRYKVAKRGQDVALRCDPISGHVSLFWYQQALGQGPEFLTYFQNEAQLDKSGLPSDRFFAERPEGSVSTLKIQRTQQEDSAVYLCASSSPDRALTDTQYFGPGTRLTVL.